These T cell receptor beta chains were read from a single sample in a study of T cells after yellow fever vaccination. TCRdb re-called the 5' RACE reads with MiXCR, one entry per CDR3 protein. The table includes about 310,000 distinct CDR3 sequences, more than 3% detected once. Sample: PBMCs, taken on the day of the yellow fever booster vaccination. The source is a man younger than 30 who received the YFV17D yellow fever vaccine. Both conserved end residues are part of each CDR3. Fields, in order: CDR3 protein, V gene, D gene, J gene. A D gene is named only where the DNA matches it firmly.

CDR3: CASSGTSSTDTQYF
V: TRBV19
D: .
J: TRBJ2-3

CDR3: CASSPGWGISNTGELFF
V: TRBV5-6
D: .
J: TRBJ2-2

CDR3: CASSYSLSGSFKNIQYF
V: TRBV6-6
D: .
J: TRBJ2-4

CDR3: CSVDDDRQGTQYF
V: TRBV29-1
D: .
J: TRBJ2-5

CDR3: CASSPMGKEQYF
V: TRBV27
D: .
J: TRBJ2-7

CDR3: CASSPGQIYGYTF
V: TRBV3-1
D: .
J: TRBJ1-2

CDR3: CASSLGVGFQETQYF
V: TRBV7-8
D: .
J: TRBJ2-5

CDR3: CASSPPQGQETQYF
V: TRBV4-1
D: .
J: TRBJ2-5

CDR3: CASSWALNQPQHF
V: TRBV6-5
D: .
J: TRBJ1-5

CDR3: CASSLAGLNHEQFF
V: TRBV5-1
D: .
J: TRBJ2-1

CDR3: CASSEVRGEQFF
V: TRBV2
D: .
J: TRBJ2-1

CDR3: CASSETASNTEAFF
V: TRBV5-1
D: .
J: TRBJ1-1

CDR3: CASSLLRIRDNQPQHF
V: TRBV7-2
D: .
J: TRBJ1-5

CDR3: CASSSNSGGAYNEQFF
V: TRBV5-1
D: .
J: TRBJ2-1

CDR3: CASRFGGRGTDTQYF
V: TRBV6-6
D: .
J: TRBJ2-3

CDR3: CASSRGTVTYNEQFF
V: TRBV6-5
D: TRBD1
J: TRBJ2-1